One sample yielded the 6 T cell receptor beta chains listed below, sequenced in a study of OX40 agonist ivuxolimab in advanced cancers. TCRdb's copy holds only in-frame clones and misses some; the assay was immunoSEQ multiplex PCR. This sample has roughly 60,000 clones, with roughly 89% found just once. The material sequenced was CD4+ or CD8+ T cells sorted from blood, taken in a trial of the OX40 agonist ivuxolimab. Receptors originate from an adult with an advanced solid tumor such as melanoma, head and neck, liver or kidney cancer.

Regarding this clone: Other DNA sequences in this specimen translate into the identical CDR3. The chain employs TRBV30 and TRBJ1-1; maybe TRBD1 (6 bases). V was clipped by 3 bases and J by 1 base, with 9 bases between them. CDR1 is GTSNPN, CDR2 SVGIG, per germline (reference sequence). The CDR3 is made up of 13 amino acids. CDR3 bases: TGTGCCTGGAGCGGACAGCCGAACACTGAAGCTTTCTTT. It translates to CAWSGQPNTEAFF.

The CDR3 DNA reads as TGCAGCGTTGCCACCTCCCCTACTAGCGGGAAGAACACCGGGGAGCTGTTTTTT. Protein: CSVATSPTSGKNTGELFF. The rearrangement links TRBV29-1 to TRBJ2-2, with 10 bases matching TRBD2. Germline V gene lookup returns CDR1 SQVTM and CDR2 ANQGSEA. The CDR3 has 18 residues. V trimming: 4 bases; J trimming: 1 base; junction bases outside the gene matches: 12.

The CDR3 loop is CASSRGTNQETQYF. The CDR3, as DNA: TGTGCCAGCAGCCGAGGGACTAACCAAGAGACCCAGTACTTC. This chain joins TRBV4-2 and TRBJ2-5, with 7 bases fitting TRBD2. Looked up from germline, CDR1 is LGHNA and CDR2 is YNFKEQ. The CDR3 has 14 amino acids. V dropped 4 bases and J dropped 0; count of bases not matched to a gene: 2.

The V call is TRBV5-1, the J call TRBJ2-7, with D tentatively TRBD2 (5 bases). The V end was cut by 3 bases, the J end by 4 bases, with 17 bases between. Germline V gene sequence: CDR1 SGHRS, CDR2 YFSETQ. The CDR3 is 15 amino acids. CDR3 in amino acids: CASSSRTGDAYEQYF. CDR3 coding DNA: TGCGCCAGCAGCTCCCGGACCGGGGATGCTTACGAGCAGTACTTC. The full variable domain, its missing parts supplied by reference TRBV5-1 and TRBJ2-7, is KAGVTQTPRYLIKTRGQQVTLSCSPISGHRSVSWYQQTPGQGLQFLFEYFSETQRNKGNFPGRFSGRQFSNSRSEMNVSTLELGDSALYLCASSSRTGDAYEQYFGPGTRLTVT.

The DNA for the CDR3 is TGTGCCAGCTCGCCCCCGGGACAGGGAAATCAGCCCCAGCATTTT. It specifies CASSPPGQGNQPQHF. The chain recombines TRBV18 with TRBJ1-5; 9 bases agree with TRBD1. Looked up from germline, CDR1 is KGHSH and CDR2 is LQKENI. The CDR3 length is 15 residues. V lost 6 bases, J lost 4 bases, and 7 bases stayed unmatched.

This clone was observed a single time. The V and J genes are TRBV6-5 and TRBJ2-3; D is perhaps TRBD2 (6 bases). Germline V gene data show CDR1 as MNHEY and CDR2 as SVGAGI. This CDR3 has 15 residues. V was clipped by 2 bases and J by 0 bases, with 9 bases between them. CDR3 protein: CASSYDGTSTDTQYF. The CDR3 region has the DNA TGTGCCAGCAGTTACGATGGGACTAGCACAGATACGCAGTATTTT.